The rows below give T cell receptor beta chains drawn from one sample of a study of PD-1 blockade in classical Hodgkin lymphoma. Sequencing used immunoSEQ multiplex PCR; TCRdb keeps in-frame clones, though not all of them. This table has 100,000 to 120,000 clones, roughly nine tenths appearing once. The sample consisted of peripheral blood mononuclear cells (PBMCs), taken before the second cycle of nivolumab. These receptor sequences come from a human donor with classical Hodgkin lymphoma. Each CDR3 is given without its conserved first and last residue.

J gene | V gene | CDR3 protein
TRBJ1-1 | TRBV4-3 | ASSPSSYGDTEAF
TRBJ2-7 | TRBV2 | ASSVGVSYEQY
TRBJ2-7 | TRBV4-1 | ASSHPGRGLYEQY
TRBJ1-2 | TRBV5-6 | ASSLGGANGYT
TRBJ2-1 | TRBV27 | ASSFRLTWAYNEQF
TRBJ2-7 | TRBV6-1 | ASSEGLAGAPQY
TRBJ1-5 | TRBV15 | ATSPVEGPQH
TRBJ1-2 | TRBV18 | ASSQGAEGYT
TRBJ2-3 | TRBV4-3 | ASSQEEGDTDTQY
TRBJ2-4 | TRBV25-1 | ASSLAGGAKNIQY
TRBJ2-2 | TRBV6-5 | ASSYLLAGNTGELF
TRBJ2-5 | TRBV19 | ASSIGSPLETQY
TRBJ2-2 | TRBV2 | ASSPTVNTGELF
TRBJ1-5 | TRBV6-1 | ASGQGDQPQH
TRBJ2-1 | TRBV19 | ASSTDSYNEQF
TRBJ2-7 | TRBV15 | ATSRDGTGPYEQY
TRBJ2-1 | TRBV15 | ATSRVWTSASNEQF
TRBJ2-1 | TRBV6-5 | ASSYSRLLDEQF
TRBJ1-4 | TRBV7-9 | ASSLRGENEKLF
TRBJ2-2 | TRBV7-9 | ASSSSAGELF
TRBJ2-7 | TRBV29-1 | SAQGLAGGEQY
TRBJ1-6 | TRBV5-1 | ASSVLLGQTLH
TRBJ1-1 | TRBV29-1 | SVEMKGRNTEAF
TRBJ2-7 | TRBV4-1 | ASSQGLAGGYEQY
TRBJ2-7 | TRBV6-6 | ASSYSSRLSYEQY
TRBJ2-1 | TRBV6-5 | ASTKGTSGSNEQF
TRBJ2-7 | TRBV2 | ASSVAVTYEQY
TRBJ1-2 | TRBV5-4 | ASSLAGGGGYGYT
TRBJ2-1 | TRBV11-2 | ASSLYPGQGRNEQF
TRBJ1-1 | TRBV25-1 | ASSEDRGGNTEAF
TRBJ1-2 | TRBV5-1 | ASSLGEGIGGYT
TRBJ2-5 | TRBV19 | ASSMERTSGTGTQY
TRBJ2-5 | TRBV6-1 | ASSGLAGQETQY
TRBJ2-2 | TRBV5-1 | ARSFSGRTGGGGELF
TRBJ1-1 | TRBV28 | ASSLMYTEAF
TRBJ2-1 | TRBV9 | ASSATLAGEQF
TRBJ1-2 | TRBV6-5 | ASSYAGASSGYT
TRBJ1-3 | TRBV28 | ASNSITGYSGNTIY
TRBJ1-3 | TRBV5-1 | ASSPTSGTGGNTIY
TRBJ1-1 | TRBV29-1 | SVEPRTGFEAF
TRBJ1-5 | TRBV19 | ASSPGTESPQPQH
TRBJ1-1 | TRBV7-9 | ASSPFMEAGNTEAF